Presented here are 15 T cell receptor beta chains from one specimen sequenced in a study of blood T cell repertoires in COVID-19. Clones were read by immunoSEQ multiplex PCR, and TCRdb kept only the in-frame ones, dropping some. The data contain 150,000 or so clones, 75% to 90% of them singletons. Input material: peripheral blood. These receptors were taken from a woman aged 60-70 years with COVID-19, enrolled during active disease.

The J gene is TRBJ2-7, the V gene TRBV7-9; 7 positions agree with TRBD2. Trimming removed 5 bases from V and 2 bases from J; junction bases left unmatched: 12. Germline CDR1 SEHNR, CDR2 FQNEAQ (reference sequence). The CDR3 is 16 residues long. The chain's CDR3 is CASSPSDGEGTYEQYF. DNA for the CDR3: TGTGCCAGCAGCCCGAGTGATGGGGAGGGCACCTACGAGCAGTACTTC. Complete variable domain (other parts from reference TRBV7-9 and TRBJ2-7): DTGVSQNPRHKITKRGQNVTFRCDPISEHNRLYWYRQTLGQGPEFLTYFQNEAQLEKSRLLSDRFSAERPKGSFSTLEIQRTEQGDSAMYLCASSPSDGEGTYEQYFGPGTRLTVT.

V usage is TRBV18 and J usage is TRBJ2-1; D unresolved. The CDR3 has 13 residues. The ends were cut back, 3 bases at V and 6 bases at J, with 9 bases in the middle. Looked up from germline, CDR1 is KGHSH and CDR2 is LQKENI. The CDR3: CASSPPGANEQFF. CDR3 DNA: TGTGCCAGCTCACCCCCAGGCGCCAATGAGCAGTTCTTC. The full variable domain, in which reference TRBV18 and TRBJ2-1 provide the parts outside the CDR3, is NAGVMQNPRHLVRRRGQEARLRCSPMKGHSHVYWYRQLPEEGLKFMVYLQKENIIDESGMPKERFSAEFPKEGPSILRIQQVVRGDSAAYFCASSPPGANEQFFGPGTRLTVL.

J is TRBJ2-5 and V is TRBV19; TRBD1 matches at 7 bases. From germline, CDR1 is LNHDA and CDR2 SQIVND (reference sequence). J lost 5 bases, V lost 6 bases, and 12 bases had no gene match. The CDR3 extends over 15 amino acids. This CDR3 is CASRSTGVGVETQYF. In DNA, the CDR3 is TGTGCCAGTAGGAGCACAGGGGTAGGGGTGGAGACCCAGTACTTC.

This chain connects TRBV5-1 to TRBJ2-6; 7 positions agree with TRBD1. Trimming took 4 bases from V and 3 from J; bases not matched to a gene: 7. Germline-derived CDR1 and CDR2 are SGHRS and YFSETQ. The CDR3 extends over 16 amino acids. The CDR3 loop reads CASSDLTGDGANVLTF. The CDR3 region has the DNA TGCGCCAGCAGCGACCTAACAGGGGATGGGGCCAACGTCCTGACTTTC.

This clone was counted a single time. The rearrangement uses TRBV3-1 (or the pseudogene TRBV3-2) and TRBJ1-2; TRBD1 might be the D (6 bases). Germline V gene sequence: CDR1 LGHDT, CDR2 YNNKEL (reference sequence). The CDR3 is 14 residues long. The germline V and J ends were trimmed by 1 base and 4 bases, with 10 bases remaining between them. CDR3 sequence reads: CASSQVPGAYGYTF. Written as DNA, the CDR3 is TGTGCCAGCAGCCAAGTTCCAGGGGCCTATGGCTACACCTTC.

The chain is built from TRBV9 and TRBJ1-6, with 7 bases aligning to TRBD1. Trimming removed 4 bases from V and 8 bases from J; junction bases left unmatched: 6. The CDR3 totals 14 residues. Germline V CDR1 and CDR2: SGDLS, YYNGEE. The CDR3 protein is CASSRDRVDSPLHF. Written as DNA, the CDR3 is TGTGCCAGCAGCCGAGACAGGGTTGATTCACCCCTCCACTTT.

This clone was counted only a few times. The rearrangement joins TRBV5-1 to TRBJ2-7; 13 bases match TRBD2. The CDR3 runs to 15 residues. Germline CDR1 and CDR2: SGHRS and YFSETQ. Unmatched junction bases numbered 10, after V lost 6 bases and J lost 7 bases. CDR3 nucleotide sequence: TGCGCCAGCAAGCCCACTAGCGGGGGGGCAGGAGAGCAGTACTTC. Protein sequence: CASKPTSGGAGEQYF.

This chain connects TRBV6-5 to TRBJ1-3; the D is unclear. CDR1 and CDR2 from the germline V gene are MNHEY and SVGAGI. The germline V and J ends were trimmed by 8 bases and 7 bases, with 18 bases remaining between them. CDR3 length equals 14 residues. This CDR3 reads CASYRPGERNTIYF. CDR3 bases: TGTGCCAGCTATAGGCCCGGGGAGCGGAACACCATATATTTT.

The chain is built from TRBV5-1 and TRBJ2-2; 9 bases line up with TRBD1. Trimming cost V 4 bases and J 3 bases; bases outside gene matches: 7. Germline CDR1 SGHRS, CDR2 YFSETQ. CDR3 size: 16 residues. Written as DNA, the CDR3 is TGCGCCAGCAGCCCTGGGACAGGGTCGGACACCGGGGAGCTGTTTTTT. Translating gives CASSPGTGSDTGELFF.

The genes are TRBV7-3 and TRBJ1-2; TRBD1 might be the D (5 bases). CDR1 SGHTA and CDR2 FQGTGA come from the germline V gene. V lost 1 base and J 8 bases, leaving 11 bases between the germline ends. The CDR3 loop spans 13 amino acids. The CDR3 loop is CASSLSPGQGYTF. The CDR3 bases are TGTGCCAGCAGCTTAAGTCCAGGGCAAGGCTACACCTTC. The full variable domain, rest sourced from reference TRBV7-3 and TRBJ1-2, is GAGVSQTPSNKVTEKGKYVELRCDPISGHTALYWYRQSLGQGPEFLIYFQGTGAADDSGLPNDRFFAVRPEGSVSTLKIQRTERGDSAVYLCASSLSPGQGYTFGSGTRLTVV.

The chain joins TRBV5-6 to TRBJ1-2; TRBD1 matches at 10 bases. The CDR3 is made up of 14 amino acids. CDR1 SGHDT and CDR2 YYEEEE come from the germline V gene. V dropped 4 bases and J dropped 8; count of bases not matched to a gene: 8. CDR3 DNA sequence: TGTGCCAGCAGCCCCAGACAGGGGGCGTTCGGCTACACCTTC. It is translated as CASSPRQGAFGYTF.

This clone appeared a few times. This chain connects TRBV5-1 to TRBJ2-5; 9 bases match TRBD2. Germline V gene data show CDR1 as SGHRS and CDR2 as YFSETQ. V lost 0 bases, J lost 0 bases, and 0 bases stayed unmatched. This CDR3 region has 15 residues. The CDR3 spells CASSLERGDQETQYF. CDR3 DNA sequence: TGCGCCAGCAGCTTGGAGCGGGGGGACCAAGAGACCCAGTACTTC.

The CDR3 region has the DNA TGCGCCAGCAGCCTAAAACAGACGAACACTGAAGCTTTCTTT. Translated: CASSLKQTNTEAFF. The chain links TRBV4-1 to TRBJ1-1, with D hard to call. CDR3 length: 14 residues. V lost 4 bases to trimming and J lost 1 base, with 10 bases between them. The germline gives CDR1 MGHRA, CDR2 YSYEKL.

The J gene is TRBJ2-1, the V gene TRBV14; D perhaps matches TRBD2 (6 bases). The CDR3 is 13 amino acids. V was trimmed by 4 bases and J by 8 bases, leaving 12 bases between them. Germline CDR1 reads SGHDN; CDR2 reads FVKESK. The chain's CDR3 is CASSLDPGDEQFF. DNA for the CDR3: TGTGCCAGCAGCCTTGATCCGGGGGATGAGCAGTTCTTC.

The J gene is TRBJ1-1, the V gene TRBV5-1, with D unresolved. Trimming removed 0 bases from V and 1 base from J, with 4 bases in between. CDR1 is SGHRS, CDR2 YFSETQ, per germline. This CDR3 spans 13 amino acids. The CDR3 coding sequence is TGCGCCAGCAGCTTGGGGGCGAACACTGAAGCTTTCTTT. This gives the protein CASSLGANTEAFF.